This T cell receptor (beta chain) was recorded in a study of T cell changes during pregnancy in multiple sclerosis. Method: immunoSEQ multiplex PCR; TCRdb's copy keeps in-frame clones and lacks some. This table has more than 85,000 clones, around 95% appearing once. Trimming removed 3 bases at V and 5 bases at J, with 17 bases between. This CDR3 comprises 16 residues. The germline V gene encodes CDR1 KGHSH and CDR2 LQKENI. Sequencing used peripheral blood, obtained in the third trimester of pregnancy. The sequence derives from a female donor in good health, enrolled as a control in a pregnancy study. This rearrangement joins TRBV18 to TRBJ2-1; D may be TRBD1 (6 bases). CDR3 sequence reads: CASSPNPPAGDNEQFF. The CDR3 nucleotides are TGTGCCAGCTCACCTAATCCCCCGGCAGGGGACAATGAGCAGTTCTTC.